This record looks at one T cell receptor (beta chain) sequence and its context. As processed by the authors: From reference gene primer amplification, estimates of nucleated cell counts were derived. Libraries were prepared by immunoSEQ multiplex PCR; TCRdb keeps only in-frame clonotypes and omits some of them. V and J calls and clone size are as listed in that table; D and trimming were resolved from the DNA. In the table there are 200,000 to 250,000 clones, around 84% of which are singletons. The record originates from a study of blood T cell repertoires in COVID-19. About the study: Sites across the United States, Italy and Spain contributed samples from acute and convalescent COVID-19. T cells, B-cell-depleted T cells, or PBMCs supplied cDNA or gDNA.

The CDR3 totals 13 residues. The ends were cut back, 6 bases at V and 6 bases at J, with 15 bases in the middle. The chain carries TRBV12-3 or TRBV12-4 and TRBJ2-7; possibly TRBD1 for D (6 bases). The specimen was peripheral blood. This receptor was identified in a young man with active or convalescent COVID-19. The CDR3 spells CASSNRVYGEQYF. CDR3 nucleotides: TGTGCCAGCAGCAACAGGGTATACGGCGAGCAGTACTTC.